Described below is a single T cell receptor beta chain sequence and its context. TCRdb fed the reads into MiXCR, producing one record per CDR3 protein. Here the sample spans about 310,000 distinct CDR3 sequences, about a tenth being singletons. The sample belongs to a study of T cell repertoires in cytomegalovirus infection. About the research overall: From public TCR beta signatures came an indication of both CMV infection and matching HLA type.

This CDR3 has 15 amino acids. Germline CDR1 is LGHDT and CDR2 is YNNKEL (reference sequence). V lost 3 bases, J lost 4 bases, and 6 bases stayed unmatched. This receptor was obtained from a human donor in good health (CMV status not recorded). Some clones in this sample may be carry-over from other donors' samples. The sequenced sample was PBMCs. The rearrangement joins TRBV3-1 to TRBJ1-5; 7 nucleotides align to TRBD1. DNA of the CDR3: TGTGCCAGCAGCCATATCGACAGGGCTAATCAGCCCCAGCATTTT. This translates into CASSHIDRANQPQHF.